Each of the 2 T cell receptor beta chains below was sequenced from the same sample in a study of neurological immune-mediated disorders. Time point noted: longitudinal time-point 2. One entry per CDR3 protein results from TCRdb running MiXCR on the 5' RACE reads. Of 100,000 or so distinct CDR3 sequences detected, less than 15% appear once; the ten largest clones hold approximately 4.5%. The sample comprised PBMCs. The receptors come from a female donor with HTLV-1-associated myelopathy (HAM/TSP).

This clonotype was found many times. CDR3 coding DNA: TGCAGTGCTCCCAGGACAGGGAACACCGGGGAGCTGTTTTTT. Protein sequence: CSAPRTGNTGELFF. This chain joins TRBV20-1 and TRBJ2-2; TRBD1 agrees at 7 bases. V shed 5 bases, J shed 1 base, and the junction held 4 bases outside the gene matches. This CDR3 region has 14 residues. The V gene's germline CDR1 is DFQATT and CDR2 SNEGSKA (reference sequence).

This clonotype was seen many times. The J gene is TRBJ2-3, the V gene TRBV11-2; no definite D call. Germline CDR1 SGHAT, CDR2 FQNNGV. V shed 2 bases and J shed 6 bases, with 15 bases lying between them. This CDR3 comprises 15 residues. CDR3 DNA: TGTGCCAGCAGCTTACAGGTTCCAGCGTTGGATACGCAGTATTTT. It is translated as CASSLQVPALDTQYF.